Listed below are T cell receptor beta chains from one sample, sequenced in a study of T cell changes during pregnancy in multiple sclerosis. Sequencing was performed with immunoSEQ multiplex PCR; in TCRdb, only in-frame clones are kept and a portion is missing. Of roughly 42,000 clones detected, over 90% appear once; the ten largest clones hold around 7%. Source: CD8+ T cells from peripheral blood mononuclear cells, taken in the third trimester of pregnancy. The origin of the receptors is a female donor with multiple sclerosis, enrolled in a pregnancy study. The CDR3 runs from the conserved cysteine through the conserved F or W. The order of the fields is CDR3 length, J gene, V gene, clone size, D gene, CDR3 DNA, CDR3 protein. The D gene is left open where the match is weak. Expanded clones get a size class; other rows say once, few or many, or leave the size out.

length: 12
J: TRBJ2-7
V: TRBV30
size: .
D: .
DNA: TGTGCCTGGGGGGACAACTCCTACGAGCAGTACTTC
CDR3: CAWGDNSYEQYF

length: 13
J: TRBJ1-1
V: TRBV6-4
size: few
D: .
DNA: TGTGCCAGCAGTGGAGGGGCCGAGGGGGTTGTCTTCTTT
CDR3: CASSGGAEGVVFF

length: 20
J: TRBJ2-1
V: TRBV28
size: .
D: TRBD2
DNA: TGTGCCAGCACCTCGACCGGGGGTAGCGGGAGGTCTAGCTCCTACAATGAGCAGTTCTTC
CDR3: CASTSTGGSGRSSSYNEQFF

length: 15
J: TRBJ2-7
V: TRBV5-4
size: .
D: .
DNA: TGTGCCAGCAGCCTCGTCGACTCGGCCTCCTACGAGCAGTACTTC
CDR3: CASSLVDSASYEQYF

length: 12
J: TRBJ1-1
V: TRBV5-5
size: once
D: .
DNA: TGTGCCAGCAGCTTGCCCGGGGCTGAAGCTTTCTTT
CDR3: CASSLPGAEAFF

length: 12
J: TRBJ2-7
V: TRBV7-9
size: .
D: .
DNA: TGTGCCAGCAGCTCCAGCTCCTACGAGCAGTACTTC
CDR3: CASSSSSYEQYF

length: 15
J: TRBJ2-2
V: TRBV4-2
size: .
D: TRBD2
DNA: TGTGCCAGCAGCCAGGGGGGGACGGGCGCCGGGGAGCTGTTTTTT
CDR3: CASSQGGTGAGELFF

length: 16
J: TRBJ1-2
V: TRBV10-3
size: .
D: TRBD1
DNA: TGTGCCATCAGAGACCTAAACAGACAGGGATGGAGTGGCTACACCTTC
CDR3: CAIRDLNRQGWSGYTF

length: 17
J: TRBJ2-1
V: TRBV7-2
size: .
D: TRBD2
DNA: TGTGCCAGCAGCTCCCTGCGGGGGGGACTAGAGGGCAGCGAGCAGTTCTTC
CDR3: CASSSLRGGLEGSEQFF

length: 11
J: TRBJ2-1
V: TRBV5-1
size: .
D: .
DNA: TGCGCCAGCAGCAGGGGCAATGAGCAGTTCTTC
CDR3: CASSRGNEQFF

length: 16
J: TRBJ2-1
V: TRBV14
size: few
D: TRBD1
DNA: TGTGCCAGCAGCCAGAGCGAGACAGGGGGCACGGATGAGCAGTTCTTC
CDR3: CASSQSETGGTDEQFF

length: 15
J: TRBJ1-6
V: TRBV7-6
size: medium-sized
D: TRBD1
DNA: TGTGCCAGCAGCTACACGACAGGGGAGAACTCACCCCTCCACTTT
CDR3: CASSYTTGENSPLHF

length: 17
J: TRBJ2-1
V: TRBV7-8
size: .
D: TRBD2
DNA: TGTGCCAGCAGCTTAGACCTTAGCGGGGGGGCTTACAATGAGCAGTTCTTC
CDR3: CASSLDLSGGAYNEQFF

length: 15
J: TRBJ2-7
V: TRBV6-5
size: .
D: TRBD1
DNA: TGTGCCAGCAGCTTGACGGGACAGGGTAACTACGAGCAGTACTTC
CDR3: CASSLTGQGNYEQYF

length: 15
J: TRBJ2-1
V: TRBV7-3
size: few
D: TRBD2
DNA: TGTGCCAGCAGCTCTAGCGGGGGGGGTTACAATGAGCAGTTCTTC
CDR3: CASSSSGGGYNEQFF

length: 17
J: TRBJ1-6
V: TRBV19
size: .
D: .
DNA: TGTGCCAGTAGTATAATGACGGAGGGCATAGAGAATTCACCCCTCCACTTT
CDR3: CASSIMTEGIENSPLHF

length: 13
J: TRBJ2-7
V: TRBV29-1
size: .
D: .
DNA: TGCAGCGTTGGCCAGGGCGACTCCTACGAGCAGTACTTC
CDR3: CSVGQGDSYEQYF

length: 16
J: TRBJ1-2
V: TRBV4-3
size: .
D: .
DNA: TGCGCCAGCAGCCAAGATATGGAGAGCTTGAACTATGGCTACACCTTC
CDR3: CASSQDMESLNYGYTF

length: 15
J: TRBJ1-2
V: TRBV5-1
size: .
D: TRBD1
DNA: TGCGCCAGCAGCACCTGGACAGGGGGGTCTGGTGGCTACACCTTC
CDR3: CASSTWTGGSGGYTF

length: 13
J: TRBJ2-5
V: TRBV7-9
size: .
D: TRBD2
DNA: TGTGCCAGCAGCGGGGCGGGGGGTCAGACCCAGTACTTC
CDR3: CASSGAGGQTQYF

length: 15
J: TRBJ2-2
V: TRBV9
size: .
D: .
DNA: TGTGCCAGCAGCGTAGCTGGACAGATGACCGGGGAGCTGTTTTTT
CDR3: CASSVAGQMTGELFF

length: 14
J: TRBJ2-2
V: TRBV6-5
size: .
D: TRBD1
DNA: TGTGCCAGCAGTCAAGACAGGGGAGCCGGGGAGCTGTTTTTT
CDR3: CASSQDRGAGELFF

length: 20
J: TRBJ2-2
V: TRBV10-3
size: .
D: TRBD1
DNA: TGTGCCATCAGTGAGTCGGGGACAGGGGAGAGTCCGTCGGGCACCGGGGAGCTGTTTTTT
CDR3: CAISESGTGESPSGTGELFF